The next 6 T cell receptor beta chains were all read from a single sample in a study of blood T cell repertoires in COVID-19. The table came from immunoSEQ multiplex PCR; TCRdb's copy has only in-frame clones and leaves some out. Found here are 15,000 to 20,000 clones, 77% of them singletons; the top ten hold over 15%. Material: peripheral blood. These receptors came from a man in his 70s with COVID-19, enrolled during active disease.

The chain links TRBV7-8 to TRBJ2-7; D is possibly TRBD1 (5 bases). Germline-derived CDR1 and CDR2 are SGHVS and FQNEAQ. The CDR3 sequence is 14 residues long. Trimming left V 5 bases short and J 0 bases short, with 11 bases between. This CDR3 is CASSGRASSYEQYF. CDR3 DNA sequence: TGTGCCAGCAGCGGCAGGGCTAGCTCCTACGAGCAGTACTTC.

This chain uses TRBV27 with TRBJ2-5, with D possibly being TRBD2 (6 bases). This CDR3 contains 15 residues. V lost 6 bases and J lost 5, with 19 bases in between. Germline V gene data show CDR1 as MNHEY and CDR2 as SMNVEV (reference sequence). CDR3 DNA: TGTGCCAGCAGATCCGGGGGTGGGTCCGTGGAGACCCAGTACTTC. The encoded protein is CASRSGGGSVETQYF.

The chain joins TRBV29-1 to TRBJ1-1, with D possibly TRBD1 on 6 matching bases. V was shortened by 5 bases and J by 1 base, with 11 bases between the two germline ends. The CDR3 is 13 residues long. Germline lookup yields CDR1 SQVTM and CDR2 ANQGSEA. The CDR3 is CSVTGIGNTEAFF. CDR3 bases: TGCAGCGTTACAGGGATCGGGAACACTGAAGCTTTCTTT.

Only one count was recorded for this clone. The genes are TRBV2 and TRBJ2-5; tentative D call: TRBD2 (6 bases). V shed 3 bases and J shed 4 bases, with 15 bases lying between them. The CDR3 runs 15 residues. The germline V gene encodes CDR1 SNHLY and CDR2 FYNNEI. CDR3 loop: CASSEDYSSGETQYF. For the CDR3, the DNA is TGTGCCAGCAGTGAGGACTATTCATCAGGAGAGACCCAGTACTTC.

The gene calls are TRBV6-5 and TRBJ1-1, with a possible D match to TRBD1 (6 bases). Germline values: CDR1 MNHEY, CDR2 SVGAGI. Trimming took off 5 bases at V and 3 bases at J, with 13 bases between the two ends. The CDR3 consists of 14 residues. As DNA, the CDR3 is TGTGCCAGCAGTAGTTACAGGGACCACACTGAAGCTTTCTTT. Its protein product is CASSSYRDHTEAFF.

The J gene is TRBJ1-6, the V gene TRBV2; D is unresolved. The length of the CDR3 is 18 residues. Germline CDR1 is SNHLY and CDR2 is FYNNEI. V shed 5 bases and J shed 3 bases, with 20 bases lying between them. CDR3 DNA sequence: TGTGCCAGCAGTCTCGGACCTACCTGGGAGTTCTATAATTCACCCCTCCACTTT. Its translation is CASSLGPTWEFYNSPLHF.